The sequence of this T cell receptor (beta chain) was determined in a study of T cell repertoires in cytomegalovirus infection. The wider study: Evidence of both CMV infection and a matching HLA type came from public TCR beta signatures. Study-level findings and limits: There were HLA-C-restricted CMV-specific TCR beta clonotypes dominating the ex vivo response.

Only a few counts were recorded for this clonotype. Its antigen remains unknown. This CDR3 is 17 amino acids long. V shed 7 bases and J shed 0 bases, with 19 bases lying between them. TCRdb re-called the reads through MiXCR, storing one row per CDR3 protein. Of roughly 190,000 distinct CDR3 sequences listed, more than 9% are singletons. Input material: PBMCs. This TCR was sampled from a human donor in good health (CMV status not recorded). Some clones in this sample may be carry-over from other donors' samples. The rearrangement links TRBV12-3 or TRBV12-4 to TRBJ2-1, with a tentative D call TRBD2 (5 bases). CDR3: CASIPHKVGSSYNEQFF. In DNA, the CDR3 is TGTGCCAGCATTCCCCACAAGGTGGGGAGCTCCTACAATGAGCAGTTCTTC.